The source of this T cell receptor beta chain is a study of T cells in Graves' hyperthyroidism and ophthalmopathy. General study points: Separation of ophthalmopathy from stable hyperthyroidism was achieved by a 13 V-J model. In blood, most of the thyroid clonotypes expanded above 0.001 were also present. The model forecast ophthalmopathy, anticipating it by a median around 6.5 months before onset.

Concerning this clonotype itself: Antigen: not known.

TCR beta CDR3 region amplification was performed from RNA transcripts. When the TCR CDR3 underwent first-round RT-PCR, the HTBI primer set was used. TCRdb fed the multiplex PCR reads into MiXCR, producing one record per CDR3 protein. This table holds 500,000 or so distinct CDR3 sequences, 17% found once. The CDR3 consists of 16 residues. The V gene end was trimmed by 4 bases and the J gene end by 0 bases; junction bases not matched to a gene: 10. The germline CDR1 and CDR2 sequences are GTSNPN and SVGIG (reference sequence). Disease lasting under 3 months, a NOSPECS grade of at least 4, and a Clinical Activity Score of at least 3 were features of the ophthalmopathy patients.

The origin of this receptor is a woman aged 18-29 years with Graves' ophthalmopathy. The sequenced material came from blood. The chain is built from TRBV30 and TRBJ2-5; 8 bases are a match to TRBD2. The CDR3 loop reads CAWKPGGAGYQETQYF. For the CDR3, the DNA is TGTGCCTGGAAGCCGGGGGGGGCCGGGTACCAAGAGACCCAGTACTTC.